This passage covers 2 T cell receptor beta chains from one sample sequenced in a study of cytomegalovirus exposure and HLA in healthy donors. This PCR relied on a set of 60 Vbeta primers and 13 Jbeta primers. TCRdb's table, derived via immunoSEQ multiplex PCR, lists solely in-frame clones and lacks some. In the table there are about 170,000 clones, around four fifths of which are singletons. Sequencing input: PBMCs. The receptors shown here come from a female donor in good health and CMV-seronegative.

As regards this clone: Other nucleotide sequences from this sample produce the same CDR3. DNA of the CDR3: TGCGCCAGCAGCTCCGGGTCTTACACCGGGGAGCTGTTTTTT. Its protein product is CASSSGSYTGELFF. The chain recombines TRBV5-1 with TRBJ2-2; D ambiguous. The V and J ends lost 3 bases and 3 bases respectively, with 9 bases between them. CDR3 length equals 14 residues. CDR1 is SGHRS, CDR2 YFSETQ, per germline.

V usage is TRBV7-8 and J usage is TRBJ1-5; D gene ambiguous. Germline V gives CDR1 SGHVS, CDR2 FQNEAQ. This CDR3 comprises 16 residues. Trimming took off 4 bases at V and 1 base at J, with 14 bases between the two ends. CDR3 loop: CASSYLTRISNQPQHF. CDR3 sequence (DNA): TGTGCCAGCAGCTACCTGACAAGGATCAGCAATCAGCCCCAGCATTTT. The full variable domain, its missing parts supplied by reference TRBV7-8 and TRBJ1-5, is GAGVSQSPRYKVAKRGQDVALRCDPISGHVSLFWYQQALGQGPEFLTYFQNEAQLDKSGLPSDRFFAERPEGSVSTLKIQRTQQEDSAVYLCASSYLTRISNQPQHFGDGTRLSIL.